This T cell receptor beta chain was retrieved from a study of patients and donors after allogeneic stem cell transplantation. The V segment lost 1 base and the J segment 3 bases; nucleotides outside the gene matches: 7. There are 15 residues in the CDR3. The V gene's germline CDR1 is SQVTM and CDR2 ANQGSEA. MiXCR was run by TCRdb on the RT-PCR reads, yielding one entry per CDR3 protein. Among over 350,000 distinct CDR3 sequences listed, more than 15% were seen once. Sequenced input: blood, either unsorted or a sorted T cell fraction (not recorded which). This receptor was identified in a human donor who was either an allogeneic HSCT recipient or a stem cell or donor lymphocyte infusion donor (not recorded which). It is not recorded whose cells these are; they may come from a transplant donor. The V and J genes are TRBV29-1 and TRBJ1-2; TRBD1 aligns across 8 bases. The CDR3 here is CSVEAPQGAHYGYTF. The DNA of the CDR3 is TGCAGCGTTGAAGCACCGCAGGGGGCACACTATGGCTACACCTTC. Full variable domain (outside the CDR3, taken from reference TRBV29-1 and TRBJ1-2): SAVISQKPSRDICQRGTSLTIQCQVDSQVTMMFWYRQQPGQSLTLIATANQGSEATYESGFVIDKFPISRPNLTFSTLTVSNMSPEDSSIYLCSVEAPQGAHYGYTFGSGTRLTVV.